One and the same sample provided the 23 T cell receptor beta chains below, sequenced in a study of shared clonotypes between healthy human individuals. Cells designated naive CD8 were CD45RO-negative and were positively selected for CCR7, with terminally differentiated effector memory CD45RA+ cells excluded. Libraries were prepared by immunoSEQ multiplex PCR; TCRdb keeps only in-frame clonotypes and omits some of them. The sample carries roughly 2 million clones, around 96% recorded once. What was sequenced was naive CD8+ T cells sorted from blood. These receptor sequences come from a man younger than 35 in good health.

J is TRBJ2-1 and V is TRBV4-1, with 9 bases lining up with TRBD2. Germline CDR1 is MGHRA and CDR2 is YSYEKL. The J segment lost 0 bases and the V segment lost 3 bases, leaving 3 bases of the junction unmatched. This CDR3 contains 16 residues. As DNA, the CDR3 is TGCGCCAGCAGCCAGATTAGCGGGAGCTCCTACAATGAGCAGTTCTTC. Translated: CASSQISGSSYNEQFF.

V gene TRBV7-9 combines with J gene TRBJ1-1, with D perhaps matching TRBD1 (5 bases). CDR3 size: 15 residues. V gave up 3 bases and J gave up 4 bases, with 15 bases separating them. Germline values: CDR1 SEHNR, CDR2 FQNEAQ (reference sequence). CDR3 coding DNA: TGTGCCAGCAGCTTTAAGACGGACGGGGGCACTGAAGCTTTCTTT. Residues: CASSFKTDGGTEAFF.

The sample holds a few counts of this clone. The gene calls are TRBV11-3 and TRBJ1-3; D is possibly TRBD1 (5 bases). The CDR3 contains 13 residues. Germline V gene lookup returns CDR1 SGHNT and CDR2 YENEEA. V shed 5 bases and J shed 3 bases, with 8 bases lying between them. The CDR3 DNA is TGTGCCAGCAGCGGGGACGTTGGAAACACCATATATTTT. Its protein is CASSGDVGNTIYF.

This clone has just one count. The chain links TRBV5-6 to TRBJ2-5; 10 bases map to TRBD2. The CDR3 length is 18 residues. Germline lookup yields CDR1 SGHDT and CDR2 YYEEEE. V dropped 0 bases and J dropped 3; count of bases not matched to a gene: 11. CDR3 residues: CASSLALAGATSEETQYF. The CDR3 region has the DNA TGTGCCAGCAGCTTGGCCCTAGCGGGGGCCACCAGTGAAGAGACCCAGTACTTC.

The chain carries TRBV6-1 and TRBJ1-2; no clear D gene. CDR1 MNHNS and CDR2 SASEGT come from the germline V gene. V gave up 8 bases and J gave up 0 bases, with 13 bases separating them. This CDR3 spans 14 amino acids. CDR3 nucleotide sequence: TGTGCCAGCCATCCGGGAGCCCCTAACTATGGCTACACCTTC. Translating gives CASHPGAPNYGYTF.

With regard to this clone: Additional DNA sequences in this sample encode the identical CDR3. The chain is built from TRBV13 and TRBJ2-1; the D gene is possibly TRBD2 (6 bases). Germline loops: CDR1 PRHDT, CDR2 FYEKMQ (reference sequence). V was cut by 4 bases and J by 7 bases, with 8 bases left in between. CDR3 length equals 12 residues. DNA for the CDR3: TGTGCCAGCAGCTCGGGACTTAATGAGCAGTTCTTC. It codes for CASSSGLNEQFF.

The J gene is TRBJ2-5, the V gene TRBV18, with TRBD1 matching 9 bases. Trimming cost V 3 bases and J 5 bases; bases outside gene matches: 13. This CDR3 spans 17 amino acids. Germline V gives CDR1 KGHSH, CDR2 LQKENI. The CDR3 is CASSPLHGTGLMETQYF. The CDR3 DNA reads as TGTGCCAGCTCACCCCTACACGGGACAGGGCTGATGGAGACCCAGTACTTC.

The chain joins TRBV7-9 to TRBJ1-2, with D uncertain. V lost 1 base, J lost 0 bases, and 18 bases lay in between. The CDR3 consists of 18 residues. In germline, CDR1 is SEHNR, CDR2 FQNEAQ (reference sequence). As DNA, the CDR3 is TGTGCCAGCAGCTTAGGATTCTACGACGGCGGAGCTAACTATGGCTACACCTTC. It specifies CASSLGFYDGGANYGYTF.

The chain joins TRBV6-5 to TRBJ1-4; a weak D match, TRBD1 (6 bases). The CDR3 totals 13 residues. Deletions cut 6 bases from V and 5 bases from J, with 10 bases between. Germline lookup yields CDR1 MNHEY and CDR2 SVGAGI. CDR3 nucleotide sequence: TGTGCCAGCAGACGGGACACGAATGAAAAACTGTTTTTT. Translation: CASRRDTNEKLFF.

The chain uses TRBV6-5 and TRBJ1-2, with D unresolved. V was clipped by 2 bases and J by 6 bases, with 13 bases between them. The CDR3 covers 14 residues. The germline V gene encodes CDR1 MNHEY and CDR2 SVGAGI. The CDR3: CASSYGMDGDGYTF. In DNA form, the CDR3 reads TGTGCCAGCAGTTACGGAATGGACGGGGATGGCTACACCTTC.

The chain carries TRBV18 and TRBJ2-7; 9 positions agree with TRBD1. V lost 4 bases to trimming and J lost 6 bases; unmatched junction nucleotides: 10. The length of the CDR3 is 15 residues. From germline, CDR1 is KGHSH and CDR2 LQKENI. The CDR3 DNA reads as TGTGCCAGCTCACTCTCCGGGACAGGGACGGGCGAGCAGTACTTC. Encoded protein: CASSLSGTGTGEQYF.

Comments on this clone: Within the sample, other DNA sequences also encode this same CDR3. The rearrangement joins TRBV27 to TRBJ2-7; D possibly corresponds to TRBD2 (5 bases). Trimming pared 6 bases from V and 1 base from J, leaving 7 bases between. The CDR3 extends over 12 amino acids. Germline assignment: CDR1 MNHEY and CDR2 SMNVEV (reference sequence). The CDR3, as DNA: TGTGCCAGCAGCCCGGGGTCCTACGAGCAGTACTTC. This sequence encodes CASSPGSYEQYF.

The table lists this clone with a count of one. The same CDR3 arises from other DNA sequences in this sample as well. The genes are TRBV13 and TRBJ1-4; D not certain. The CDR3 length is 12 residues. Trimming took off 3 bases at V and 7 bases at J, with 6 bases between the two ends. Germline CDR1 PRHDT, CDR2 FYEKMQ (reference sequence). For the CDR3, the DNA is TGTGCCAGCAGCTTGGGTTCTGAAAAACTGTTTTTT. Its translation is CASSLGSEKLFF.

This chain connects TRBV13 to TRBJ2-5, with 8 positions matching TRBD2. J gave up 2 bases and V 2 bases, and 7 bases lay outside the gene matches. This CDR3 is built from 16 residues. Germline CDR1 PRHDT, CDR2 FYEKMQ (reference sequence). CDR3 residues: CASSLLASGGQETQYF. The CDR3 DNA sequence: TGTGCCAGCAGCTTACTAGCCTCGGGAGGGCAAGAGACCCAGTACTTC.

CDR3 DNA: TGCGCCAGCAGCTGGGCTCCTAGCGGGTCGGACTACGAGCAGTACTTC. This gives the protein CASSWAPSGSDYEQYF. The chain joins TRBV5-1 to TRBJ2-7; 8 nucleotides line up with TRBD2. J gave up 3 bases and V 3 bases, and 11 bases lay outside the gene matches. Germline lookup yields CDR1 SGHRS and CDR2 YFSETQ. This CDR3 spans 16 amino acids.

V is TRBV21-1 and J is TRBJ2-7; TRBD1, the table's D call, lacks a check against the DNA. TRBV21-1 is flagged as a pseudogene. The CDR3 length is 17 residues. CDR3: CASSKRSTQGPRNEQYF. The CDR3 DNA is TGTGCCAGCAGCAAAAGATCAACCCAGGGGCCCAGGAACGAGCAGTACTTC.

The chain recombines TRBV9 with TRBJ1-2; 9 bases align to TRBD1. This CDR3 has 14 residues. J was trimmed by 4 bases and V by 4 bases; bases with no gene match: 5. The germline CDR1 and CDR2 sequences are SGDLS and YYNGEE. The CDR3 DNA reads as TGTGCCAGCAGCACAGGGGGCGAGGGCTATGGCTACACCTTC. Protein: CASSTGGEGYGYTF.

The genes are TRBV19 and TRBJ2-7; TRBD2 matches 11 bases. CDR1 is LNHDA, CDR2 SQIVND, per germline (reference sequence). CDR3 length: 17 residues. V lost 5 bases and J lost 0; bases outside the gene matches: 9. The CDR3 is CASSPLVTSGVSYEQYF. The CDR3 DNA reads TGTGCCAGTAGTCCCTTGGTGACTAGCGGGGTCTCCTACGAGCAGTACTTC.

This sequence joins TRBV19 and TRBJ2-4; the D gene is possibly TRBD2 (6 bases). This CDR3 contains 15 residues. Germline V gene data show CDR1 as LNHDA and CDR2 as SQIVND (reference sequence). V lost 5 bases and J 2 bases, leaving 13 bases between the germline ends. The CDR3 loop is CASSRGKGTKNIQYF. Written as DNA, the CDR3 is TGTGCCAGTAGTCGGGGGAAAGGGACCAAAAACATTCAGTACTTC. The whole variable domain, remainder taken from reference TRBV19 and TRBJ2-4, is DGGITQSPKYLFRKEGQNVTLSCEQNLNHDAMYWYRQDPGQGLRLIYYSQIVNDFQKGDIAEGYSVSREKKESFPLTVTSAQKNPTAFYLCASSRGKGTKNIQYFGAGTRLSVL.

The rearrangement links TRBV6-5 to TRBJ2-7, with 9 bases matching TRBD1. Germline loops: CDR1 MNHEY, CDR2 SVGAGI. J was trimmed by 0 bases and V by 0 bases; bases with no gene match: 3. The CDR3 is 16 amino acids. The CDR3 region has the DNA TGTGCCAGCAGTTACTCGCCGGGACAGGGCTCCTACGAGCAGTACTTC. It encodes CASSYSPGQGSYEQYF.

The chain combines TRBV10-1 with TRBJ1-2; 8 nucleotides align to TRBD1. Per germline, CDR1 WNHNN and CDR2 SYGVQD (reference sequence). The CDR3 totals 17 residues. Trimming cost V 0 bases and J 0 bases; bases outside gene matches: 6. DNA of the CDR3: TGCGCCAGCAGTGAGTCGGCCACAGGGGGAGCTAACTATGGCTACACCTTC. Encoded protein: CASSESATGGANYGYTF.

Only one count was recorded for this clone. The genes are TRBV4-1 and TRBJ2-5, with D possibly TRBD2 on 6 matching bases. This CDR3 is 11 amino acids long. Trimming took off 7 bases at V and 5 bases at J, with 8 bases between the two ends. Germline values: CDR1 MGHRA, CDR2 YSYEKL. The CDR3 sequence: CASTGGETQYF. CDR3 in DNA: TGCGCCAGCACTGGGGGGGAGACCCAGTACTTC.

The chain recombines TRBV4-1 with TRBJ2-1, with 8 bases aligning to TRBD1. Germline values: CDR1 MGHRA, CDR2 YSYEKL. J was trimmed by 4 bases and V by 5 bases; bases with no gene match: 7. The length of the CDR3 is 15 residues. The CDR3 DNA follows: TGCGCCAGCAGCTCCGGGACAGGTTTTTACAATGAGCAGTTCTTC. Amino acids: CASSSGTGFYNEQFF.